Included here is one TCR beta chain sequence, with context. Its target is unknown. The entry originates in a study of cytomegalovirus exposure and HLA in healthy donors. Study background: HLA-typed donors were the source of approximately 80 million unique TCRs, which an early data release held. General study results and limits: The likely explanation for a cluster of highly shared sequence variants was sequencing artifact. In a later analysis, around 18,000 TCR beta sequences were associated with HLA alleles at 0.05 false discovery rate.

It was with 60 Vbeta and 13 Jbeta primers that the PCR ran. TCRdb's copy holds only in-frame clones and misses some; the assay was immunoSEQ multiplex PCR. In the table there are over 85,000 clones, 70% to 85% of which are singletons. CDR3 length: 14 amino acids. Germline V gene lookup returns CDR1 GTSNPN and CDR2 SVGIG (reference sequence). Losses at the gene ends were 5 bases for V and 4 bases for J; bases not matched to a gene: 8. V and J are TRBV30 and TRBJ1-3; TRBD1 aligns across 7 bases. This receptor was taken from a man aged 25 to 40 in good health and CMV-seropositive. What was sequenced was PBMCs. CDR3 sequence (DNA): TGTGCCTGGGGTAAAGGGGGCACAGGAAACACCATATATTTT. Its translation: CAWGKGGTGNTIYF.